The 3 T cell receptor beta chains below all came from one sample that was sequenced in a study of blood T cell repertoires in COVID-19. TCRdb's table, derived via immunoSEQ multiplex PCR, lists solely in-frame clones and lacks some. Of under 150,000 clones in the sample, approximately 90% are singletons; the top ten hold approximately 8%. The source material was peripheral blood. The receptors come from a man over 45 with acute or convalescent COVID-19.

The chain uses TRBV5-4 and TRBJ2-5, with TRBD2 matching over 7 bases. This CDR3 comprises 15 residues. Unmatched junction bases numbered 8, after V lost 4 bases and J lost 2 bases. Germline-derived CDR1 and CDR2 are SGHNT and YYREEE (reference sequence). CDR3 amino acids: CASSGPGTNQETQYF. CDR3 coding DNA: TGTGCCAGCAGCGGCCCCGGGACTAATCAAGAGACCCAGTACTTC.

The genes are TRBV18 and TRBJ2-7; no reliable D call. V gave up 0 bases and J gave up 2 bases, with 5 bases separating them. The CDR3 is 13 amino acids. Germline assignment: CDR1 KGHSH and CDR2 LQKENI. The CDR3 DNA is TGTGCCAGCTCACCACCTACTACCTACGAGCAGTACTTC. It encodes CASSPPTTYEQYF.

The CDR3 protein is CASGPGADTQYF. Here the CDR3 DNA reads TGTGCCAGCGGTCCCGGTGCAGATACGCAGTATTTT. The rearrangement links TRBV6-6 to TRBJ2-3, with D uncertain. Deletions cut 8 bases from V and 4 bases from J, with 10 bases between. The CDR3 runs 12 residues. Germline CDR1 is MNHNY and CDR2 is SVGAGI (reference sequence).